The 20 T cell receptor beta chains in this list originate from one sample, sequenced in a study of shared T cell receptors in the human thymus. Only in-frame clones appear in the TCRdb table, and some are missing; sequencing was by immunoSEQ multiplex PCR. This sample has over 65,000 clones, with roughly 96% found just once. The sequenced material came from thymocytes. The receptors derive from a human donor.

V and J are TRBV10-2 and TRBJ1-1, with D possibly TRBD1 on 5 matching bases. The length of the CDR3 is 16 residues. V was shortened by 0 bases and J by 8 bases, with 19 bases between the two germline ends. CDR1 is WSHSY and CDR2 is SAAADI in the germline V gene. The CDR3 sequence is CASSESPTGARKEAFF. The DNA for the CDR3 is TGCGCCAGCAGTGAGTCGCCCACCGGGGCGAGAAAAGAAGCTTTCTTT.

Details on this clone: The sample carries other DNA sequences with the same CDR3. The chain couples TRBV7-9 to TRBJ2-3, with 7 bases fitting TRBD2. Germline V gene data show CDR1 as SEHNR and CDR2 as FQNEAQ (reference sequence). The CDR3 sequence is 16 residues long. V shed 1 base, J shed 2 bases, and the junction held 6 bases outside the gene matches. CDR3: CASSLGLAAVTDTQYF. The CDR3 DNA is TGTGCCAGCAGCTTAGGGCTAGCGGCAGTCACAGATACGCAGTATTTT. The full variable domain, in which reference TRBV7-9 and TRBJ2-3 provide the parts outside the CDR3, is DTGVSQNPRHKITKRGQNVTFRCDPISEHNRLYWYRQTLGQGPEFLTYFQNEAQLEKSRLLSDRFSAERPKGSFSTLEIQRTEQGDSAMYLCASSLGLAAVTDTQYFGPGTRLTVL.

The CDR3 DNA follows: TGTGCCAGCAGTTTAGGGGCTAATGAAAAACTGTTTTTT. This gives the protein CASSLGANEKLFF. V usage is TRBV27 and J usage is TRBJ1-4, with D hard to call. The germline V and J ends were trimmed by 2 bases and 3 bases, with 4 bases remaining between them. This CDR3 is built from 13 residues. Per the germline V gene, CDR1 is MNHEY and CDR2 is SMNVEV (reference sequence). The full variable domain, with the rest looked up from reference TRBV27 and TRBJ1-4, is EAQVTQNPRYLITVTGKKLTVTCSQNMNHEYMSWYRQDPGLGLRQIYYSMNVEVTDKGDVPEGYKVSRKEKRNFPLILESPSPNQTSLYFCASSLGANEKLFFGSGTQLSVL.

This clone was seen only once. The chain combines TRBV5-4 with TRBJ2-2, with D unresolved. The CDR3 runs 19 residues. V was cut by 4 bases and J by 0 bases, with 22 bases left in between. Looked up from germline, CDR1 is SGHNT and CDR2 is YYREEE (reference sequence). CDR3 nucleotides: TGTGCCAGCAGCCTGGACCTTAATCGGTCCAGTACGAACACCGGGGAGCTGTTTTTT. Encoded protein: CASSLDLNRSSTNTGELFF.

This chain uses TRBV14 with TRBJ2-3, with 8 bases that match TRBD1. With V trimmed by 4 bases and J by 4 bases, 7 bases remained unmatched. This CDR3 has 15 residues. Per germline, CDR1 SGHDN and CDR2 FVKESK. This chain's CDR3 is CASSPVGQVSDTQYF. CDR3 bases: TGTGCCAGCAGCCCCGTGGGACAGGTTTCAGATACGCAGTATTTT.

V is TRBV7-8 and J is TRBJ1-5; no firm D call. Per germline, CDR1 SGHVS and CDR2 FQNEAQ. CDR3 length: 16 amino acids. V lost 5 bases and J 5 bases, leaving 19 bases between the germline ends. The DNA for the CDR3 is TGTGCCAGCAGCCCCAGACAACAGCCGTCGCATCAGCCCCAGCATTTT. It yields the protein CASSPRQQPSHQPQHF.

CDR3 region: CIRDRDSHEQYF. As DNA, the CDR3 is TGCATCCGGGACAGGGATTCCCACGAGCAGTACTTC. V usage is TRBV29-1 and J usage is TRBJ2-7; 9 nucleotides line up with TRBD1. CDR1 is SQVTM, CDR2 ANQGSEA, per germline. This CDR3 comprises 12 residues.

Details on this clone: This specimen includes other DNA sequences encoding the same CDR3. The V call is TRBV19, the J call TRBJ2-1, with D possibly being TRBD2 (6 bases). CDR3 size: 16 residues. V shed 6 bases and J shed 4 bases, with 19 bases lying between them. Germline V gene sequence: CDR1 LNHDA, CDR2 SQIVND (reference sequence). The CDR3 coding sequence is TGTGCCAGTAGCAAAGGACGCGGGGTCTCTTACAATGAGCAGTTCTTC. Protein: CASSKGRGVSYNEQFF.

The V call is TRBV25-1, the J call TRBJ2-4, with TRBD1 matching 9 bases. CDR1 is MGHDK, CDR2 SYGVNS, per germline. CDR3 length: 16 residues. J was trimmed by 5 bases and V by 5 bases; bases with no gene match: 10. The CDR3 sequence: CASSNGTGLGENIQYF. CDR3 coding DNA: TGTGCCAGCAGTAACGGGACAGGGTTAGGGGAAAACATTCAGTACTTC.

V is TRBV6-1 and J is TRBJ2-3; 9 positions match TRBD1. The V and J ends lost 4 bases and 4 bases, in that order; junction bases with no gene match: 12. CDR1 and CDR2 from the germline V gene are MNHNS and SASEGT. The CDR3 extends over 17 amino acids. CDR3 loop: CASSAWDRVVLADTQYF. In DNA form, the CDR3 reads TGTGCCAGCAGTGCCTGGGACAGGGTAGTTCTCGCAGATACGCAGTATTTT.

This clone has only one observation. As DNA, the CDR3 is TGTGCCAGCAGCTTGGTAGGGCACACTGAAGCTTTCTTT. Protein sequence: CASSLVGHTEAFF. This chain uses TRBV5-8 with TRBJ1-1; unclear D gene. This CDR3 has 13 amino acids. Germline CDR1 reads SGHTS; CDR2 reads YDEGEE. Trimming shortened V by 0 bases and J by 3 bases, and 6 bases separated the two germline ends.

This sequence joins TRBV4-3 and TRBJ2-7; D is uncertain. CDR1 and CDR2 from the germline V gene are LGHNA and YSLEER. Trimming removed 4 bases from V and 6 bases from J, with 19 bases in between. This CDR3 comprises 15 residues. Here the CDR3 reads CASSPPGLRLGEQYF. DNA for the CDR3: TGCGCCAGCAGCCCCCCCGGCCTACGCTTGGGCGAGCAGTACTTC.

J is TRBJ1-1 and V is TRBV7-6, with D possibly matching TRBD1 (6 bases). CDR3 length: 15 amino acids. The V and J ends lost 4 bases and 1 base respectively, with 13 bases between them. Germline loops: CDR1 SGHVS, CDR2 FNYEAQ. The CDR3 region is CASSSNGQTNTEAFF. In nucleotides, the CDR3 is TGTGCCAGCAGCTCTAACGGACAGACGAACACTGAAGCTTTCTTT.

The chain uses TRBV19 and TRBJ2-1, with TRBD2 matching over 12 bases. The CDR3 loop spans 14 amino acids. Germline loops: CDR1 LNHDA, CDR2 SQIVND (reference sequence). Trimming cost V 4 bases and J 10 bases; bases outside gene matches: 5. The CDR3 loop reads CASSTNGLAGEQFF. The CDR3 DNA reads TGTGCCAGTAGTACCAACGGACTAGCGGGAGAGCAGTTCTTC. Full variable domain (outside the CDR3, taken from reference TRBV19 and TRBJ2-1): DGGITQSPKYLFRKEGQNVTLSCEQNLNHDAMYWYRQDPGQGLRLIYYSQIVNDFQKGDIAEGYSVSREKKESFPLTVTSAQKNPTAFYLCASSTNGLAGEQFFGPGTRLTVL.

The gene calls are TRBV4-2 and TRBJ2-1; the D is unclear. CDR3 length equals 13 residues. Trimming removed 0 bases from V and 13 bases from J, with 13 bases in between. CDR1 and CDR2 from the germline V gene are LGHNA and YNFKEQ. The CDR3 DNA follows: TGTGCCAGCAGCCAAGATCGGCTAGTTCGTCAGTTCTTC. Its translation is CASSQDRLVRQFF.

The CDR3 spells CASSPEPTPYEQYF. The CDR3 coding sequence is TGTGCCAGCAGCCCCGAACCCACCCCCTACGAGCAGTACTTC. The rearrangement uses TRBV7-2 and TRBJ2-7; D is undetermined. Germline V lookup: CDR1 SGHTA, CDR2 FQGNSA. The length of the CDR3 is 14 residues. Trimming left V 5 bases short and J 2 bases short, with 13 bases between.

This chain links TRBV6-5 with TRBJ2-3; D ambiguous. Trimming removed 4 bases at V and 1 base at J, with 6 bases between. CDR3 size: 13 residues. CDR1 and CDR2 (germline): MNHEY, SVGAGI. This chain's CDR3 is CASSSVGTDTQYF. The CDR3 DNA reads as TGTGCCAGCAGTTCGGTTGGCACAGATACGCAGTATTTT.

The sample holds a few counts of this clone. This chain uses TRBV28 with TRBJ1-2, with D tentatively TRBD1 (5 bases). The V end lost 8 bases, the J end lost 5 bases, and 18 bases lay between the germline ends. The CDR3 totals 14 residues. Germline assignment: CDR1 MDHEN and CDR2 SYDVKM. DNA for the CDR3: TGTGCCAGCGCCCCTCAGAGGGAGGGGTATGGCTACACCTTC. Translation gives CASAPQREGYGYTF.

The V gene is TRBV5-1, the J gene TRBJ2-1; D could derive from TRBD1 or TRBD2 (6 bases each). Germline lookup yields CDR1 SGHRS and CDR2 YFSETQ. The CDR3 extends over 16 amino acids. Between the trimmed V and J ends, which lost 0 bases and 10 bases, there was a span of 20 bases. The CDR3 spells CASSLDPGAWRGEQFF. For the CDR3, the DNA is TGCGCCAGCAGCTTGGATCCGGGGGCCTGGCGGGGAGAGCAGTTCTTC. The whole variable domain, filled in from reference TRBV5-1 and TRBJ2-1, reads KAGVTQTPRYLIKTRGQQVTLSCSPISGHRSVSWYQQTPGQGLQFLFEYFSETQRNKGNFPGRFSGRQFSNSRSEMNVSTLELGDSALYLCASSLDPGAWRGEQFFGPGTRLTVL.

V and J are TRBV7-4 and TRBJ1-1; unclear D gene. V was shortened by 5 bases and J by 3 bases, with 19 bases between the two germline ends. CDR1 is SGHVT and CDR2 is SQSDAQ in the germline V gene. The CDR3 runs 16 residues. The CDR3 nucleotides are TGTGCCAGCAGCCCACAAGGCTCCCTACGGGACACTGAAGCTTTCTTT. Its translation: CASSPQGSLRDTEAFF.